Below, one TCR beta chain is given with its context. Its specificity is not known. The record originates from a study of long-term antiretroviral therapy in people with HIV. Turning to the study itself: It was about a decade after the earliest samples that the 2015 immediate-ART recommendation appeared. Findings and limits, study-wide: Clonal populations expanded prior to ART predominated within the repertoire at all time points.

Running of the v3.0 immunoSEQ assay took place at survey level. The table came from immunoSEQ multiplex PCR; TCRdb's copy has only in-frame clones and leaves some out. Of about 25,000 clones listed, approximately 86% were seen once; the top ten hold 15%. The germline gives CDR1 SEHNR, CDR2 FQNEAQ (reference sequence). CDR3 length: 14 amino acids. V dropped 5 bases and J dropped 0 bases, with 11 bases sitting between them. The rearrangement links TRBV7-9 to TRBJ2-7; a possible D gene is TRBD1 (6 bases). The clonotype was recovered from a man aged 45 to 65 with HIV. This specimen was unsorted PBMCs, taken 1.2 years after starting antiretroviral therapy. CDR3 sequence: CASSATGSSYEQYF. The DNA of the CDR3 is TGTGCCAGCAGCGCGACAGGCAGCTCCTACGAGCAGTACTTC.